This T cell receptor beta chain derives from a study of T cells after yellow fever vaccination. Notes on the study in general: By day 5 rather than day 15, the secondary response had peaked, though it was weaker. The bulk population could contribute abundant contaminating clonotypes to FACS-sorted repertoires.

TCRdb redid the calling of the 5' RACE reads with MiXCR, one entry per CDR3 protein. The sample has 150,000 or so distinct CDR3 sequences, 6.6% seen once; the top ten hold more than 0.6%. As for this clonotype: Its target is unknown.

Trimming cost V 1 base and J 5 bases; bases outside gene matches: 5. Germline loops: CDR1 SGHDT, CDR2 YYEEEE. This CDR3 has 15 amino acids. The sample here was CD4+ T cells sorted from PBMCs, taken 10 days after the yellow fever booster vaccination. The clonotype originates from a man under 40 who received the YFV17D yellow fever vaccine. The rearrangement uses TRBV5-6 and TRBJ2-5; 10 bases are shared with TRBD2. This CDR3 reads CASSLYLAGVETQYF. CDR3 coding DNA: TGTGCCAGCAGCTTGTACCTAGCGGGAGTCGAGACCCAGTACTTC.